This section outlines one TCR beta chain sequence together with its context. The antigen is undetermined. This entry comes from a study of cytomegalovirus exposure and HLA in healthy donors. Across the study: A preliminary data release comprised about 85 million unique TCRs obtained from HLA-typed donors.

The PCR employed 60 Vbeta primers together with 13 Jbeta primers. Some clones are missing from TCRdb's copy, which holds only in-frame ones; the method was immunoSEQ multiplex PCR. Altogether about 130,000 clones are present, about 15% being singletons, with the ten largest covering approximately 2.6%. CDR1 SGHNT and CDR2 YYREEE come from the germline V gene (reference sequence). Trimming pared 3 bases from V and 0 bases from J, leaving 17 bases between. CDR3 length: 17 residues. The study's findings and limits: Researchers had no immune exposure information except CMV serostatus available. Later genetic work tied a missense DCLRE1C variant to beta-chain V and J trimming.

This chain connects TRBV5-4 to TRBJ2-3; the D gene is possibly TRBD2 (8 bases). The source material was PBMCs. The clonotype originates from a female donor in good health and CMV-seropositive. The CDR3 region is CASSSGGGQTSTDTQYF. The DNA of the CDR3 is TGTGCCAGCAGCTCGGGGGGGGGACAGACGAGCACAGATACGCAGTATTTT.